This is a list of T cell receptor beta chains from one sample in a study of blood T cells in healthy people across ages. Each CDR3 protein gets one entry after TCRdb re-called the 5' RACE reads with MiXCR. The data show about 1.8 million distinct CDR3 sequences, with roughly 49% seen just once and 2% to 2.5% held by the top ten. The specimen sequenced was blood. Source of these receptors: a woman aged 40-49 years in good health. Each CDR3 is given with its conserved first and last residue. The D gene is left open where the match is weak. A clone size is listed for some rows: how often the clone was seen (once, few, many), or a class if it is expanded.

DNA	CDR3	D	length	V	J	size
TGTGCCAGCAGCGTAGGTGTAGGTCCCCGGACCACAGATACGCAGTATTTT	CASSVGVGPRTTDTQYF	-	17	TRBV9	TRBJ2-3	-
TGCGCCAGCAGCGGCGGGGGAGACAGTGCGAAAAACATTCAGTACTTC	CASSGGGDSAKNIQYF	TRBD2	16	TRBV5-1	TRBJ2-4	-
TGCGCCAGCAGCCAAGTCGAGATTATCATGAACACTGAAGCTTTCTTT	CASSQVEIIMNTEAFF	-	16	TRBV4-1	TRBJ1-1	-
TGTGCCAGCAGTGAAGAGGGGGCGCGGAATTCACCCCTCCACTTT	CASSEEGARNSPLHF	TRBD1	15	TRBV25-1	TRBJ1-6	-
TGTGCCAGCAGCCGACGGACTAGCGGGGGGGTCAGCTCCTACGAGCAGTACTTC	CASSRRTSGGVSSYEQYF	TRBD2	18	TRBV7-2	TRBJ2-7	few
TGCGCCAGCAGCCCCATCGGGAGGGGGAGCAATGAGCAGTTCTTC	CASSPIGRGSNEQFF	TRBD2	15	TRBV4-3	TRBJ2-1	few
TGCGCCAGCAGATACGAACCGGGACAGGGGGCGTACGAGCAGTACTTC	CASRYEPGQGAYEQYF	TRBD1	16	TRBV5-1	TRBJ2-7	-
TGTGCCAGCAGCACGGGACAGGACCCCATATGGCAGTACTTC	CASSTGQDPIWQYF	TRBD1	14	TRBV4-2	TRBJ2-5	-
TGTGCCAGCAGCTCCCCGGACAGGGGAAGGCCCTACGAGCAGTACTTC	CASSSPDRGRPYEQYF	TRBD1	16	TRBV7-9	TRBJ2-7	-
TGTGCCAGCAGCCAAGATAGGGCCAGGTCGGACTACGAGCAGTACTTC	CASSQDRARSDYEQYF	-	16	TRBV4-2	TRBJ2-7	-
TGTGCCAGCAGCCAGACTCGTGGGTATGGCTACACCTTC	CASSQTRGYGYTF	-	13	TRBV11-2	TRBJ1-2	few
TGTGCCAGCAGTTTTGGAGCGTTCCTACAGCCCCAGCATTTT	CASSFGAFLQPQHF	-	14	TRBV12-3/TRBV12-4	TRBJ1-5	few
TGTGCCAGCAGACACCTCGGACAGGGTGCCTTGAGGGAGACCCAGTACTTC	CASRHLGQGALRETQYF	TRBD1	17	TRBV6-2/TRBV6-3	TRBJ2-5	-
TGTGCCAGCAGCCAAGGAGTCCTAGGGGAAACGCAGTATTTT	CASSQGVLGETQYF	-	14	TRBV14	TRBJ2-3	-
TGTGCCAGCAGTTTCGGGGACAGGGGGCGGTTGATACACAATGAGCAGTTCTTC	CASSFGDRGRLIHNEQFF	TRBD1	18	TRBV12-3/TRBV12-4	TRBJ2-1	few
TGTGCCAGCATCCAAGTTGCGGGTTACACTGAAGCTTTCTTT	CASIQVAGYTEAFF	-	14	TRBV7-2	TRBJ1-1	-
TGTGCCAGCAGCCCAAGCACAGAGTACCAAGAGACCCAGTACTTC	CASSPSTEYQETQYF	-	15	TRBV11-3	TRBJ2-5	-
TGCAGTGCGGAGTCGGGACAGGGGGCAGCAGATACGCAGTATTTT	CSAESGQGAADTQYF	TRBD1	15	TRBV20-1	TRBJ2-3	few
TGTGCCACCAGTGAGACCGACAGGGCCACTGAAGCTTTCTTT	CATSETDRATEAFF	TRBD1	14	TRBV24-1	TRBJ1-1	-
TGCGCCAGCAGCTTGGGCCCTAGCGGGGGGGCCCAAGAGACCCAGTACTTC	CASSLGPSGGAQETQYF	TRBD2	17	TRBV5-1	TRBJ2-5	-
TGTGCCAGCAGCCCAGGGACAGGGTTACGGCGTGGGGCCAACGTCCTGACTTTC	CASSPGTGLRRGANVLTF	TRBD1	18	TRBV3-1	TRBJ2-6	-
TGTGCCAGCAGTTCCGTGGGCACAGATACGCAGTATTTT	CASSSVGTDTQYF	-	13	TRBV6-5	TRBJ2-3	many
TGCGCCAGCACGATAGCCCCCGGGAACAGTCAGCCCCAGCATTTT	CASTIAPGNSQPQHF	-	15	TRBV5-1	TRBJ1-5	-
TGCGCCAGCTTCCTGGGGGGATTCGCAGATACGCAGTATTTT	CASFLGGFADTQYF	-	14	TRBV10-2	TRBJ2-3	-
TGTGCCATCGACCCGGGACAGTCTAGCAATCAGCCCCAGCATTTT	CAIDPGQSSNQPQHF	TRBD1	15	TRBV28	TRBJ1-5	-
TGCGCCAGCAGCTCGGGACAATATCGTCCTGGGGCCAACGTCCTGACTTTC	CASSSGQYRPGANVLTF	-	17	TRBV5-1	TRBJ2-6	-
TGTGCCAGCAGGGCACTAGACAGCCCGAATTCACCCCTCCACTTT	CASRALDSPNSPLHF	-	15	TRBV6-1	TRBJ1-6	-
TGTTCCAGCAGTACCAGACGGGTTCAGGGTGGCGACGAGCAGTACTTC	CSSSTRRVQGGDEQYF	-	16	TRBV6-5	TRBJ2-7	-